This TCR beta chain was identified in a study of blood T cell repertoires in COVID-19. Across the whole study: Nucleic acid was either cDNA or gDNA, and it came from T cells, B-cell-depleted T cells, or PBMCs.

Those enrolled, adults aged roughly 18 to 95 years, came from 20 to 25 US areas. Cohorts were determined from participant-reported clinical history. Cohort 3 donors counted as recovered after two negative PCRs, clearance, or resolved symptoms. Assay: immunoSEQ multiplex PCR; the TCRdb copy retains only in-frame clones and omits some. Among fewer than 350,000 clones listed, around 86% were seen once. V was cut by 8 bases and J by 5 bases, with 8 bases left in between. CDR3 length equals 11 residues. The germline V gene has CDR1 KGHSH and CDR2 LQKENI. The sample consisted of PBMCs or T cells enriched from blood (not recorded which). The receptor comes from a man between 60 and 75 years old who had recovered from COVID-19. This sequence joins TRBV18 and TRBJ2-3; D may be TRBD2 (5 bases). In nucleotides, the CDR3 is TGTGCCAGCAGAGGAGGAGATACGCAGTATTTT. Residues: CASRGGDTQYF.